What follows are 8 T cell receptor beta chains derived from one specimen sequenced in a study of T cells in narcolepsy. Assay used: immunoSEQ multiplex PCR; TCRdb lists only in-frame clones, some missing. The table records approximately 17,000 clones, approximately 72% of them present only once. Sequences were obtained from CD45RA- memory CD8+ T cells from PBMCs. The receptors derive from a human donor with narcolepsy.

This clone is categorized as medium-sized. CDR3 bases: TGTGCCACCAGCAGAGAGGCTAGCGGGGGGTACAATGAGCAGTTCTTC. It codes for CATSREASGGYNEQFF. The chain has TRBV15 and TRBJ2-1; 11 bases are shared with TRBD2. The CDR3 sequence is 16 residues long. J gave up 4 bases and V 0 bases, and 2 bases lay outside the gene matches. Germline-derived CDR1 and CDR2 are LNHNV and YYDKDF (reference sequence). Filled out from reference TRBV15 and TRBJ2-1, the complete variable domain reads DAMVIQNPRYQVTQFGKPVTLSCSQTLNHNVMYWYQQKSSQAPKLLFHYYDKDFNNEADTPDNFQSRRPNTSFCFLDIRSPGLGDTAMYLCATSREASGGYNEQFFGPGTRLTVL.

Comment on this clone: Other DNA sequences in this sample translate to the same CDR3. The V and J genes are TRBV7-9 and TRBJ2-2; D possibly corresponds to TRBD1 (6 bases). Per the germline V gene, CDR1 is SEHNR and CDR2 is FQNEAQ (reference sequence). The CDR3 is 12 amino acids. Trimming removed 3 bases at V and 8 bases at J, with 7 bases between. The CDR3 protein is CASSLGAGELFF. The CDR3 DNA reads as TGTGCCAGCAGCTTGGGGGCTGGGGAGCTGTTTTTT.

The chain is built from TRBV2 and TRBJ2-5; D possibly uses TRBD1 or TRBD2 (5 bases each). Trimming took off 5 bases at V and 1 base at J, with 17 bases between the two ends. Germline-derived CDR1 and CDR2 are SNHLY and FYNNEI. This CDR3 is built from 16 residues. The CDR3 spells CASSSGQGVVQETQYF. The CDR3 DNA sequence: TGTGCCAGCAGTTCTGGGCAGGGAGTCGTCCAAGAGACCCAGTACTTC. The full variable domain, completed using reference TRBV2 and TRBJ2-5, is EPEVTQTPSHQVTQMGQEVILRCVPISNHLYFYWYRQILGQKVEFLVSFYNNEISEKSEIFDDQFSVERPDGSNFTLKIRSTKLEDSAMYFCASSSGQGVVQETQYFGPGTRLLVL.

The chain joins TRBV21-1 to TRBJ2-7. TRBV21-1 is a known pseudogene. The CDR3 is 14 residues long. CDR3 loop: CANSKRGLTSEQYF. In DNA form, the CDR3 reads TGTGCCAACAGCAAACGGGGCCTAACTAGCGAGCAGTACTTC.

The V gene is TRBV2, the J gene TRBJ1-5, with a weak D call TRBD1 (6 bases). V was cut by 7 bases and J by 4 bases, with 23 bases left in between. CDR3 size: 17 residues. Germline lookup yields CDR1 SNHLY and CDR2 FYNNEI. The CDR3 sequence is CASTPGWGGNGNQPQHF. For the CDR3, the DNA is TGTGCCAGCACCCCCGGGTGGGGGGGCAATGGTAATCAGCCCCAGCATTTT.

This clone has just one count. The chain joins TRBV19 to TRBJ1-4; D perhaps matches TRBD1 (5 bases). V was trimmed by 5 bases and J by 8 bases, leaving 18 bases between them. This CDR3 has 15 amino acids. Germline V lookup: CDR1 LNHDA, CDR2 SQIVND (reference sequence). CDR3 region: CASSARRVGAEKLFF. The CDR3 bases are TGTGCCAGTAGTGCCCGCAGGGTTGGGGCGGAAAAACTGTTTTTT.

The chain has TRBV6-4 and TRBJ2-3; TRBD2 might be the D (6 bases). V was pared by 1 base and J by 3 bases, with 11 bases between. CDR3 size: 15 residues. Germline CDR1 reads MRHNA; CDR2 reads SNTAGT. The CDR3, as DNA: TGTGCCAGCAGTGACTTCGGCGGAGGGACAGATACGCAGTATTTT. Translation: CASSDFGGGTDTQYF.

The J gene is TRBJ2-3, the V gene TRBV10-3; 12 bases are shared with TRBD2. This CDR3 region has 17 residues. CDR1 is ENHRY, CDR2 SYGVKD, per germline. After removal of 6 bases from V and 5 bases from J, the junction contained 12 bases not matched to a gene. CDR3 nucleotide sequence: TGTGCCATCAGCCAAGCGACTAGCGGGAGTATCGGAGATACGCAGTATTTT. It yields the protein CAISQATSGSIGDTQYF.